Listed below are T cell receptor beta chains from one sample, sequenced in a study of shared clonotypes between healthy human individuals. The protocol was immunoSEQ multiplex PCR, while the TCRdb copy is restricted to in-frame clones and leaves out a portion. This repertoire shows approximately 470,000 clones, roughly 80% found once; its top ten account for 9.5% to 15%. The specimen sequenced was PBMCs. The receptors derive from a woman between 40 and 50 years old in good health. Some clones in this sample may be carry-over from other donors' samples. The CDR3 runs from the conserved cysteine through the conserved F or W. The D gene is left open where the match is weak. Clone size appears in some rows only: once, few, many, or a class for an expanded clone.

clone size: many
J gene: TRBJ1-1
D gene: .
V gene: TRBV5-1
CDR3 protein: CASSLGLGNTEAFF
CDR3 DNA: TGCGCCAGCAGCTTGGGACTAGGGAACACTGAAGCTTTCTTT

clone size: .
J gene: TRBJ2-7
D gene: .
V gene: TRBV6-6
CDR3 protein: CASMGRASHGYEQYF
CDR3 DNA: TGTGCCAGCATGGGAAGGGCCTCCCACGGCTACGAGCAGTACTTC

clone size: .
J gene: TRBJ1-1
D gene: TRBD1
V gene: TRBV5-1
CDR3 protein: CASSRTGPVNTEASF
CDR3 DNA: TGCGCCAGCAGCCGGACAGGGCCGGTGAACACTGAAGCTTCTTTT

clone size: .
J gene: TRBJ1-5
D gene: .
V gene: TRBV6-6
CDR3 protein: CASSYNSNQPQHF
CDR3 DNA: TGTGCCAGCAGCTACAATAGCAATCAGCCCCAGCATTTT

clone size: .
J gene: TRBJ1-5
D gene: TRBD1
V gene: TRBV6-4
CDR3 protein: CASSELQGARQPQHF
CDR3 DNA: TGTGCCAGCAGTGAACTACAGGGGGCCCGCCAGCCCCAGCATTTT

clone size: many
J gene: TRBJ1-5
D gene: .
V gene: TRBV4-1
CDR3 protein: CASSQQVNQPQHF
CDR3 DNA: TGCGCCAGCAGCCAACAGGTGAATCAGCCCCAGCATTTT

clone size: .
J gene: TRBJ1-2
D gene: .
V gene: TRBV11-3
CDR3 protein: CASSPTVNYGYTF
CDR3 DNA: TGTGCCAGCAGCCCGACGGTGAACTATGGCTACACCTTC

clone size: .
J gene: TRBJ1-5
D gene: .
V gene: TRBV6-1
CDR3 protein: CASIMQGNQPQHF
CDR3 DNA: TGTGCCAGCATAATGCAGGGGAATCAGCCCCAGCATTTT

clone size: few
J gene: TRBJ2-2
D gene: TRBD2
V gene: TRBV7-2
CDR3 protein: CASSRRLAGLTGELFF
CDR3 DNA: TGTGCCAGCAGCCGAAGACTAGCGGGACTCACCGGGGAGCTGTTTTTT

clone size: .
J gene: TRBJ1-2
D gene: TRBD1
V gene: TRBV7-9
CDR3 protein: CASAWEGADGYTF
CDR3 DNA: TGTGCCAGCGCCTGGGAGGGGGCGGATGGCTACACCTTC

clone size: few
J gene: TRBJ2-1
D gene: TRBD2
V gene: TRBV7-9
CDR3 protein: CASSFPGGRGNEQFF
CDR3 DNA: TGTGCCAGCAGCTTTCCTGGCGGGAGAGGGAATGAGCAGTTCTTC

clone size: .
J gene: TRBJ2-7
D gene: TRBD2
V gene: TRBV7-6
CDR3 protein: CASSLVEGTSAVYEQYF
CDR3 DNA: TGTGCCAGCAGCTTAGTAGAAGGGACTAGCGCTGTTTACGAGCAGTACTTC

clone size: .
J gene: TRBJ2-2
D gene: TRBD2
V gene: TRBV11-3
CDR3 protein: CASSSSASGENTGELFF
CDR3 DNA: TGTGCCAGCAGCTCCTCAGCGAGCGGGGAGAACACCGGGGAGCTGTTTTTT

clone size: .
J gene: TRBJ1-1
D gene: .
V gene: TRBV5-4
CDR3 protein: CASSVRGNTEAFF
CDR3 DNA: TGTGCCAGCAGCGTGCGGGGGAACACTGAAGCTTTCTTT

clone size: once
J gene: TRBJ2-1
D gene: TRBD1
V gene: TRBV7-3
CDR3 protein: CASSLTGTGRGDEQFF
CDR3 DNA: TGTGCCAGCAGCTTGACCGGGACAGGGAGGGGCGATGAGCAGTTCTTC

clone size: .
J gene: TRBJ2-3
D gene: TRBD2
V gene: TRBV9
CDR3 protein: CASSVWAGVTDTQYF
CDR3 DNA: TGTGCCAGCAGCGTATGGGCGGGAGTAACAGATACGCAGTATTTT

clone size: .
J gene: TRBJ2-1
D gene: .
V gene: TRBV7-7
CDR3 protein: CASSLGGVVGNEQFF
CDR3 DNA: TGTGCCAGCAGCTTAGGAGGGGTGGTGGGCAATGAGCAGTTCTTC

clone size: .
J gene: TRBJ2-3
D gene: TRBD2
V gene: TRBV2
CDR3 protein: CASSPRIGGDTQYF
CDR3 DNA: TGTGCCAGCAGTCCCCGCATCGGGGGGGATACGCAGTATTTT

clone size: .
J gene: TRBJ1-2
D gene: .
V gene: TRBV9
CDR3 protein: CASSVPGDDGYTF
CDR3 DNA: TGTGCCAGCAGCGTCCCAGGGGATGATGGCTACACCTTC

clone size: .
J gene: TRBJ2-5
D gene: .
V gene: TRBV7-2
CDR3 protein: CASSLRPEETQYF
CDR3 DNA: TGTGCCAGCAGCTTAAGACCGGAGGAGACCCAGTACTTC

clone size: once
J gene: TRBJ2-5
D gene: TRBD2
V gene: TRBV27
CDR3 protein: CASSGTGTSGFEQYF
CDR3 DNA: TGTGCCAGCAGTGGAACCGGGACTAGCGGATTTGAGCAGTACTTC

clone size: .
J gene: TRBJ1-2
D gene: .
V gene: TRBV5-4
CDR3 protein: CASSLGGNYGYTF
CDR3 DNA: TGTGCCAGCAGCCTTGGAGGGAACTATGGCTACACCTTC